This record covers a single TCR beta chain. With a J-beta primer mix and a sample-barcoded 5' primer, a second PCR ran 7 to 11 cycles. Tags on each cDNA molecule came from a template-switch adaptor with 12 random nucleotides. TCRdb ran MiXCR on the 5' RACE reads and lists one entry per CDR3 protein. The profile shows hundreds of thousands of distinct CDR3 sequences, approximately 25% of them singletons. RNA extraction gave at least 6 micrograms of total RNA per sample. The sample comes from a study of blood T cells in healthy people across ages. The CDR3 contains 19 residues. V shed 1 base, J shed 4 bases, and the junction held 8 bases outside the gene matches. CDR1 is SGHVS, CDR2 FQNEAQ, per germline. These data were likewise used in another study, on T cells of mothers and their children. That work states: The study sampled three healthy Caucasian mothers and their six children.

The gene calls are TRBV7-8 and TRBJ2-2, with TRBD2 matching 14 bases. The sequence derives from a boy aged 5-17 years in good health. The sequencing sample was made of blood. The CDR3 reads CASSLVLGLAGVSTGELFF. The CDR3 coding sequence is TGTGCCAGCAGCTTAGTTTTGGGACTAGCGGGAGTGAGCACCGGGGAGCTGTTTTTT.